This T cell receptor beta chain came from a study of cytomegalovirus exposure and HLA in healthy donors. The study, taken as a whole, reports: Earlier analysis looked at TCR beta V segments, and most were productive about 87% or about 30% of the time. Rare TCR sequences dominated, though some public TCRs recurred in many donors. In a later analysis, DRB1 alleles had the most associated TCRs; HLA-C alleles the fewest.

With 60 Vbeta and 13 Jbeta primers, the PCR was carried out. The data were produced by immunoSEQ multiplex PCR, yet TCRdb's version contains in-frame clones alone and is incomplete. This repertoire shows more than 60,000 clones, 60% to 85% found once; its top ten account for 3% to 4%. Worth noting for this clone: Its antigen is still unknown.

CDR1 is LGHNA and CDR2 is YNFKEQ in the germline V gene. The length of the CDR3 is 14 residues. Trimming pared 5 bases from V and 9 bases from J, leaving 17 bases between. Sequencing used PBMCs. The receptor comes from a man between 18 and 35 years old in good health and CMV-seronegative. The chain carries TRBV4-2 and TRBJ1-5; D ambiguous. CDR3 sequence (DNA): TGTGCCAGCAGCTCGCGTCCAGGCAGTCCGCCCCAGCATTTT. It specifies CASSSRPGSPPQHF.